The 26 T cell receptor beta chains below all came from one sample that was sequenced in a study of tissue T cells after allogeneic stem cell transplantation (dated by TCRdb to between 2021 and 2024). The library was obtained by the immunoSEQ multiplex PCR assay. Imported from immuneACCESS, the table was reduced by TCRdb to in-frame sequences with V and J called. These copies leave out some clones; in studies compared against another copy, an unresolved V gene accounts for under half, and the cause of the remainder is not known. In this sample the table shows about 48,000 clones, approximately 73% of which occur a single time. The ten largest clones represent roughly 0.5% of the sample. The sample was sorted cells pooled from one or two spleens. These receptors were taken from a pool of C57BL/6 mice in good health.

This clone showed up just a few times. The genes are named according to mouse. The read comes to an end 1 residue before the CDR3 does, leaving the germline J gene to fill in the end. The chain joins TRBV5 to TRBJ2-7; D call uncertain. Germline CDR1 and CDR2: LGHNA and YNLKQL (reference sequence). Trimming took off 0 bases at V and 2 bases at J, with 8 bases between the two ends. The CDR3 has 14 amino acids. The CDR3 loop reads CASSQEGSAYEQYF. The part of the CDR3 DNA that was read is TGTGCCAGCAGCCAAGAGGGCAGCGCCTATGAACAGTAC.

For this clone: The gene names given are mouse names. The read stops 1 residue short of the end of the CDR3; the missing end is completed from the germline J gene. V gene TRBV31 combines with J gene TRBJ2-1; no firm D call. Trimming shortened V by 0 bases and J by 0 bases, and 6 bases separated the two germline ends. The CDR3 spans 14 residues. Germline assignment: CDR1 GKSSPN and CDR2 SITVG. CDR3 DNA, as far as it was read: TGTGCCTGGAGTCTAGAGGGTAACTATGCTGAGCAGTTC. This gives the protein CAWSLEGNYAEQF. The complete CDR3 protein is CAWSLEGNYAEQFF.

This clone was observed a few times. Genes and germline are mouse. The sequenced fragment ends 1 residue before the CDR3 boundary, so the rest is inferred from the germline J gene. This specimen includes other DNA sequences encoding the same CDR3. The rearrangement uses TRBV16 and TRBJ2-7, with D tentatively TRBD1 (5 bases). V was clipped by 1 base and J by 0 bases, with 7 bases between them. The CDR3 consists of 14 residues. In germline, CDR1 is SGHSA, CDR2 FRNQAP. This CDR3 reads CASSLGTNSYEQYF. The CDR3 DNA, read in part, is TGTGCAAGCAGCTTAGGGACAAACTCCTATGAACAGTAC.

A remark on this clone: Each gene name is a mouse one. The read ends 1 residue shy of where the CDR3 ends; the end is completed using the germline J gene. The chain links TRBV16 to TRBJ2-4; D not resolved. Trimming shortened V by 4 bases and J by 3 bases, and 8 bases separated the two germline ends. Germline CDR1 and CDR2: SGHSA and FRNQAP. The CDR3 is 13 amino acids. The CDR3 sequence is CASSSRRQNTLYF. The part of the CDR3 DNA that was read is TGTGCAAGCAGCTCCCGCAGACAAAACACCTTGTAC.

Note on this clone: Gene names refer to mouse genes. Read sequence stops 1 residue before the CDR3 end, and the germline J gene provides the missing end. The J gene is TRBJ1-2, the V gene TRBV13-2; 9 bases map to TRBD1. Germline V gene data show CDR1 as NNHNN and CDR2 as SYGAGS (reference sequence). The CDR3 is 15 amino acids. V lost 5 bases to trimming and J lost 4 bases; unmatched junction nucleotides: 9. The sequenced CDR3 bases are TGTGCCAGCGGGATGGCGGACAGGGGCGGCTCCGACTACACC. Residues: CASGMADRGGSDYT. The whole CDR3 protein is CASGMADRGGSDYTF.

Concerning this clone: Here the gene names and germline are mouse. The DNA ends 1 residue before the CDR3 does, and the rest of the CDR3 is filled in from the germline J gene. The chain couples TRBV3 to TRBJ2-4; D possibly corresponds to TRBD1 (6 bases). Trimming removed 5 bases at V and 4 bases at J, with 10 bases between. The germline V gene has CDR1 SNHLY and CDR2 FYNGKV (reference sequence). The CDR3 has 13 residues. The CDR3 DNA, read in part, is TGTGCCAGCAGCACCCGGGACAAAAACACCTTGTAC. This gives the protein CASSTRDKNTLY. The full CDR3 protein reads CASSTRDKNTLYF.

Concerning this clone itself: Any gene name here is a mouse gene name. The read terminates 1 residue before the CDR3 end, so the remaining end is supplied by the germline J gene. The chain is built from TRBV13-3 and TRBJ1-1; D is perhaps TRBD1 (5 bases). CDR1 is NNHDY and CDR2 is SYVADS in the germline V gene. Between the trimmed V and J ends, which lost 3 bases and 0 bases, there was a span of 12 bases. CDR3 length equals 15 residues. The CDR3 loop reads CASSVGGFANTEVFF. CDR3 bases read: TGTGCCAGCAGTGTGGGGGGGTTTGCAAACACAGAAGTCTTC.

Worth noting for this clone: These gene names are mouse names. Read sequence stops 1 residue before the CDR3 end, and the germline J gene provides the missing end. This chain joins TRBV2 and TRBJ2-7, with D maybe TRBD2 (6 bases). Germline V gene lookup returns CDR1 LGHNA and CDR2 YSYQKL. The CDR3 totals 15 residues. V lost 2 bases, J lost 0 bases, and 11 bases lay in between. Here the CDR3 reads CASSQSGASSYEQYF. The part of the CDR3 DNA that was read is TGTGCCAGCAGCCAATCTGGGGCGAGCTCCTATGAACAGTAC.

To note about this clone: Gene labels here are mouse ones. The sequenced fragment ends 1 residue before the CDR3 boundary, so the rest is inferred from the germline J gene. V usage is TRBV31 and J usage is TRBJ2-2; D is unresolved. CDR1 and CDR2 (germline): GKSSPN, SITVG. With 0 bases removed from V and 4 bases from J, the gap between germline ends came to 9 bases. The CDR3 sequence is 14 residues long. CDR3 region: CAWSLGRSTGQLYF. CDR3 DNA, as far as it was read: TGTGCCTGGAGTCTGGGGAGGAGCACCGGGCAGCTCTAC.

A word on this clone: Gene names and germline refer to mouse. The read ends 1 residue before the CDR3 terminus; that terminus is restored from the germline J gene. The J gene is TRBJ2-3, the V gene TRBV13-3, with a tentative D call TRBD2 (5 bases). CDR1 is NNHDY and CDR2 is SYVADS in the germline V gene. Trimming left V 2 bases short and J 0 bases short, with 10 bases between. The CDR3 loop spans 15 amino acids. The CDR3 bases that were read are TGTGCCAGCAGTGAAGCCTGGACTAGTGCAGAAACGCTGTAT. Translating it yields CASSEAWTSAETLY. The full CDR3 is CASSEAWTSAETLYF.

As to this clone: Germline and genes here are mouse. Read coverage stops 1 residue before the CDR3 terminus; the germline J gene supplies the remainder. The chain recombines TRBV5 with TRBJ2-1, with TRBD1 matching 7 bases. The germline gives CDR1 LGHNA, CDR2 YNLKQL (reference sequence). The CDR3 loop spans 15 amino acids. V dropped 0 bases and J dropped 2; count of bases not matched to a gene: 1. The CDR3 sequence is CASSQEGTDYAEQFF. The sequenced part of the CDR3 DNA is TGTGCCAGCAGCCAAGAGGGGACAGACTATGCTGAGCAGTTC.

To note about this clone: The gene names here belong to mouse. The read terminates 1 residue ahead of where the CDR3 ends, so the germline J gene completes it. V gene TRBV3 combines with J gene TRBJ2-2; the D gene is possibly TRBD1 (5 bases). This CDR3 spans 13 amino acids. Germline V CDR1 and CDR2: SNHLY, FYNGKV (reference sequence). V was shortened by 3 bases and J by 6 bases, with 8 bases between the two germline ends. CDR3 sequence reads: CASSFDSPGQLYF. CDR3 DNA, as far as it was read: TGTGCCAGCAGCTTCGACAGCCCCGGGCAGCTCTAC.

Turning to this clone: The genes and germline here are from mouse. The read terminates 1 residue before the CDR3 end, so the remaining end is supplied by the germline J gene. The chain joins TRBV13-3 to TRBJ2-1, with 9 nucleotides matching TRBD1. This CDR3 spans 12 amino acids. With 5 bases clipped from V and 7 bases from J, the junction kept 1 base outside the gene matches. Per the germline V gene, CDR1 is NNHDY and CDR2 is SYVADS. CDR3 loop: CASRDRGAEQFF. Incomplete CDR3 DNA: TGTGCCAGCAGGGACAGGGGAGCTGAGCAGTTC.

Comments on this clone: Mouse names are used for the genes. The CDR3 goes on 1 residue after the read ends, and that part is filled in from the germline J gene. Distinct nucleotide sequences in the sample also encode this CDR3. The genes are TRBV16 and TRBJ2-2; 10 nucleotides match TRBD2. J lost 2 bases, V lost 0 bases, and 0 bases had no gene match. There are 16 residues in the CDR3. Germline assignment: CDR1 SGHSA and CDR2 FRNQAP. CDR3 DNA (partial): TGTGCAAGCAGCTTAGACTGGGGGGGCAACACCGGGCAGCTCTAC. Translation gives CASSLDWGGNTGQLY. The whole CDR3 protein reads CASSLDWGGNTGQLYF.

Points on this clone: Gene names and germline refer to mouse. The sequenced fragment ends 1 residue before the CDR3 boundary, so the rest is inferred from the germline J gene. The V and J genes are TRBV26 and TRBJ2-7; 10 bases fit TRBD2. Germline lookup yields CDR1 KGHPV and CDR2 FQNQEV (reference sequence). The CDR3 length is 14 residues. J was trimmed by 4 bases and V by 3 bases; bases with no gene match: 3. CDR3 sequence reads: CASSLGTGDYEQYF. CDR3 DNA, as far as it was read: TGTGCCAGCAGTCTCGGGACTGGGGATTATGAACAGTAC.

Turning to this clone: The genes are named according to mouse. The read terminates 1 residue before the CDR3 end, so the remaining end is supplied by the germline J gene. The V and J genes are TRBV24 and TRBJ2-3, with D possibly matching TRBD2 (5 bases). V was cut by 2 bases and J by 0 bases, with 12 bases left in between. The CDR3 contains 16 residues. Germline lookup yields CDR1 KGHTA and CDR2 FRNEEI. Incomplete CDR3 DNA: TGTGCCAGCAGTCTGCGTGGGGTCTCTAGTGCAGAAACGCTGTAT. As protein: CASSLRGVSSAETLY. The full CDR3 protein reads CASSLRGVSSAETLYF.

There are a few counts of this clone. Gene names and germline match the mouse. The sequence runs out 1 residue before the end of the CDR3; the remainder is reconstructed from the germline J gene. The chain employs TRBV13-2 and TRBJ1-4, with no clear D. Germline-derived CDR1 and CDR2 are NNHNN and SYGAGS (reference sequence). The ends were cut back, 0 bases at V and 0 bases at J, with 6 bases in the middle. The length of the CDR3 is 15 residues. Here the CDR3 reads CASGDVTFSNERLFF. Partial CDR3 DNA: TGTGCCAGCGGTGATGTAACCTTTTCCAACGAAAGATTATTT.

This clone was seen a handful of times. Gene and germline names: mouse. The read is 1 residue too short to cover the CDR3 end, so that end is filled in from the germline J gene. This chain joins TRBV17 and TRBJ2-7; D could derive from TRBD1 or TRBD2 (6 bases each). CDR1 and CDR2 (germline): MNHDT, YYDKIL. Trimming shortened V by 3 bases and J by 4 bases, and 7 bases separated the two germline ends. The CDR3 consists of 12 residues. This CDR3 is CASSRGAYEQYF. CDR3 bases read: TGTGCTAGCAGTAGGGGGGCGTATGAACAGTAC.

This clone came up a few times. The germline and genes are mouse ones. CDR3 bases read: TGTGCCAGCAGTCTGTCGGGGGGATGGGAACAGTAC. Its translation is CASSLSGGWEQY. The complete CDR3 protein is CASSLSGGWEQYF. The chain combines TRBV26 with TRBJ2-7, with D possibly TRBD2 on 6 matching bases. Read coverage stops 1 residue before the CDR3 terminus; the germline J gene supplies the remainder. The germline gives CDR1 KGHPV, CDR2 FQNQEV (reference sequence). V shed 0 bases and J shed 7 bases, with 10 bases lying between them. The CDR3 is 13 amino acids. Supplemented by reference TRBV26 and TRBJ2-7, the full variable domain reads NSKVIQTPRYLVKGQGQKAKMRCIPEKGHPVVFWYQQNKNNEFKFLINFQNQEVLQQIDMTEKRFSAECPSNSPCSLEIQSSEAGDSALYLCASSLSGGWEQYFGPGTRLTVL.

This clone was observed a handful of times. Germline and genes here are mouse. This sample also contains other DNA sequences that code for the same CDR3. The CDR3 is CTCSAQGGSYEQYF. The sequenced part of the CDR3 DNA is TGCACCTGCAGTGCACAGGGGGGCTCCTATGAACAGTAC. The V call is TRBV1, the J call TRBJ2-7; perhaps TRBD1 as D (7 bases). The DNA ends 1 residue before the CDR3 does, and the rest of the CDR3 is filled in from the germline J gene. Trimming took off 2 bases at V and 0 bases at J, with 8 bases between the two ends. CDR1 is NSQYPW, CDR2 LRSPGD, per germline (reference sequence). The CDR3 covers 14 residues.

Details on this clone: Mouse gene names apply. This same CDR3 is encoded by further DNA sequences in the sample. The DNA read from the CDR3 is TGTGCCAGCTCTCTCAGGGGAAGTGGAAATACGCTCTAT. As protein: CASSLRGSGNTLY. The whole CDR3 reads CASSLRGSGNTLYF. The V gene is TRBV12-2, the J gene TRBJ1-3; tentatively, D is TRBD1 (5 bases). The missing CDR3 end, 1 residue past where the read stops, is filled in from the germline J gene. Trimming took 0 bases from V and 3 from J, leaving 8 bases between them. This CDR3 contains 14 residues. Germline CDR1 and CDR2: SGHLS and HYDKME.

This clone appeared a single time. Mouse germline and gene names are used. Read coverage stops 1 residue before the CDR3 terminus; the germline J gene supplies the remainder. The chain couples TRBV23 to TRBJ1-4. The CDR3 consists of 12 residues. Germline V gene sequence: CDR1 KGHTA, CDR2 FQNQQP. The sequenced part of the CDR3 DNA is TGCTCCAGCAGTCGACGGAACGAAAGATTATTT. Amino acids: CSSSRRNERLF. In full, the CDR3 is CSSSRRNERLFF.

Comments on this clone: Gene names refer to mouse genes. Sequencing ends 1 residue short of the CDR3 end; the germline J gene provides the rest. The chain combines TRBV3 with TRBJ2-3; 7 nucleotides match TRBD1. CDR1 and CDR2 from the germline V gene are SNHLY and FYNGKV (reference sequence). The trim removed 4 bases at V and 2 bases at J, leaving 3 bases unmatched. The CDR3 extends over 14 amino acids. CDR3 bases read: TGTGCCAGCAGCTCGACAGGGTTTGCAGAAACGCTGTAT. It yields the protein CASSSTGFAETLY. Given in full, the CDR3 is CASSSTGFAETLYF. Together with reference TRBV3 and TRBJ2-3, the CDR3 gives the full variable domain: GPKVLQIPSHQIIDMGQMVTLNCDPVSNHLYFYWYKQILGQQMEFLVNFYNGKVMEKSKLFKDQFSVERPDGSYFTLKIQPTALEDSAVYFCASSSTGFAETLYFGSGTRLTVL.

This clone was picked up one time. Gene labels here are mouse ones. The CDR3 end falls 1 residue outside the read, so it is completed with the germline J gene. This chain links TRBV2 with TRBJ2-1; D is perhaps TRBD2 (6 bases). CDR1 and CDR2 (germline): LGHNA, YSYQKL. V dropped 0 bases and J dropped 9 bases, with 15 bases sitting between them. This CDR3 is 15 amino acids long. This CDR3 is CASSQEGPGTLEQFF. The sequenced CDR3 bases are TGTGCCAGCAGCCAAGAGGGACCCGGGACTCTTGAGCAGTTC.

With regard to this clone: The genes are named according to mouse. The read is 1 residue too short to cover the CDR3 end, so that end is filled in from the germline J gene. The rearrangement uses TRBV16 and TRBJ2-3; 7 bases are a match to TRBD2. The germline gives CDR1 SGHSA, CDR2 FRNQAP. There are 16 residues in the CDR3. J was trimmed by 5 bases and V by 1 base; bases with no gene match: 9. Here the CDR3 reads CASSLGPAGGVETLYF. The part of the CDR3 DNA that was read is TGTGCAAGCAGCTTAGGTCCCGCGGGGGGGGTAGAAACGCTGTAT.

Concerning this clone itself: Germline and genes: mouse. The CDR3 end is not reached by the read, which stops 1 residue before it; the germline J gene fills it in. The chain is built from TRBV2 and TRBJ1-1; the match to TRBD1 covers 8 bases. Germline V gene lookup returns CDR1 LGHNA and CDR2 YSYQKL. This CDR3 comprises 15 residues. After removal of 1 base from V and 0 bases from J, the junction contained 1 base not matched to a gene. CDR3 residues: CASSQVDRANTEVFF. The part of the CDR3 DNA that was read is TGTGCCAGCAGCCAAGTGGACAGGGCAAACACAGAAGTCTTC.